The clone carrying this T cell receptor beta chain has just a few counts. The data stem from a study of patients and donors after allogeneic stem cell transplantation. Via MiXCR, TCRdb re-called the RT-PCR reads, giving one row per CDR3 protein. In the table there are around 17,000 distinct CDR3 sequences, 25% to 30% of which are singletons. The sample consisted of blood, either unsorted or a sorted T cell fraction (not recorded which). The receptor's source is a human donor who was either an allogeneic HSCT recipient or a stem cell or donor lymphocyte infusion donor (not recorded which). It is not recorded whose cells these are; they may come from a transplant donor.

CDR3 residues: CASTLSGGSYEQFF. Here the CDR3 DNA reads TGTGCCAGCACTTTGAGCGGGGGGTCCTATGAGCAGTTCTTC. This chain uses TRBV28 with TRBJ2-1, with 9 bases identical to TRBD2. V lost 7 bases to trimming and J lost 8 bases; unmatched junction nucleotides: 9. Germline V gene sequence: CDR1 MDHEN, CDR2 SYDVKM. This CDR3 region has 14 residues.